The rows below give T cell receptor beta chains drawn from one sample of a study of blood T cell repertoires in COVID-19. This table comes from immunoSEQ multiplex PCR, and its TCRdb copy is limited to in-frame clones, with some not included. The data contain about 290,000 clones, roughly 89% of them singletons. Specimen: PBMCs or T cells enriched from blood (not recorded which). The receptor set was obtained from a woman aged 40 to 50 who had recovered from COVID-19. CDR3s include the opening cysteine and the closing phenylalanine or tryptophan. The D gene is left open where the match is weak. Part of the rows lack a size; the others show once, few, many or a class for expanded clones.

TRBJ1-2 | TRBV27 | NA | NA | CASSSLDSRGYTF | TGTGCCAGCAGTTCGCTCGACAGTCGTGGCTACACCTTC
TRBJ2-7 | TRBV6-5 | NA | NA | CASSGYHEQYF | TGTGCCAGCAGCGGGTACCACGAGCAGTACTTC
TRBJ1-2 | TRBV7-8 | TRBD1 | NA | CASSLGGTVRQGYTF | TGTGCCAGCAGCTTAGGAGGGACAGTGAGACAGGGCTACACCTTC
TRBJ1-3 | TRBV11-2 | TRBD1 | NA | CASGRGQDAGNTIYF | TGTGCCAGCGGGAGGGGACAGGACGCTGGAAACACCATATATTTT
TRBJ1-1 | TRBV5-1 | NA | NA | CASSQAGGFNTEAFF | TGCGCCAGCAGCCAGGCTGGGGGGTTCAACACTGAAGCTTTCTTT
TRBJ2-7 | TRBV3-1/TRBV3-2 | TRBD2 | NA | CASSQGAFGGGRAYEQYF | TGTGCCAGCAGCCAAGGGGCATTTGGTGGCGGGAGGGCCTACGAGCAGTACTTC
TRBJ2-1 | TRBV9 | TRBD2 | once | CASSGTSGYNEQFF | TGTGCCAGCTCCGGGACTAGCGGTTACAATGAGCAGTTCTTC
TRBJ1-2 | TRBV7-3 | TRBD1 | once | CASSLGQGEYGYTF | TGTGCCAGCAGCTTAGGACAGGGAGAATATGGCTACACCTTC
TRBJ1-1 | TRBV27 | TRBD1 | NA | CASSLDGTGTGTEAFF | TGTGCCAGCAGTCTTGATGGAACCGGGACAGGGACTGAAGCTTTCTTT
TRBJ1-2 | TRBV15 | TRBD1 | NA | CATSRDARGGTGAPLNYGYTF | TGTGCCACCAGCAGAGATGCAAGAGGGGGAACAGGGGCCCCGCTCAACTATGGCTACACCTTC
TRBJ1-2 | TRBV6-4 | NA | NA | CASSDSGGIGYGYTF | TGTGCCAGCAGTGACTCGGGAGGGATCGGCTATGGCTACACCTTC
TRBJ2-7 | TRBV5-1 | TRBD1 | once | CASSRGTGEDEQYF | TGCGCCAGCAGCAGGGGGACAGGGGAAGACGAGCAGTACTTC
TRBJ1-3 | TRBV9 | TRBD1 | NA | CASTAGTEGNTIYF | TGTGCCAGCACGGCCGGGACAGAAGGAAACACCATATATTTT
TRBJ1-6 | TRBV7-2 | TRBD1 | NA | CASSHTGASSYNSPLHF | TGTGCCAGCAGCCATACAGGGGCCAGCTCCTATAATTCACCCCTCCACTTT
TRBJ2-2 | TRBV7-3 | TRBD2 | NA | CASSQSGTNTGELFF | TGTGCCAGCAGCCAAAGCGGGACTAACACCGGGGAGCTGTTTTTT
TRBJ2-3 | TRBV30 | TRBD2 | NA | CAWRIAGATDTQYF | TGTGCCTGGAGAATAGCGGGGGCAACAGATACGCAGTATTTT
TRBJ1-2 | TRBV4-2 | TRBD1 | NA | CASSQETGVFYGYTF | TGTGCCAGCAGCCAGGAGACAGGGGTATTCTATGGCTACACCTTC
TRBJ2-5 | TRBV5-1 | NA | NA | CASSLRGWGREETQYF | TGCGCCAGCAGTTTACGCGGCTGGGGGCGGGAGGAGACCCAGTACTTC
TRBJ1-2 | TRBV19 | NA | few | CASRWGGRDYGYTF | TGTGCCAGTCGATGGGGCGGGAGGGACTATGGCTACACCTTC
TRBJ2-5 | TRBV19 | TRBD2 | NA | CASSTWTSGRGETQYF | TGTGCCAGTAGTACATGGACTAGCGGGAGGGGTGAGACCCAGTACTTC
TRBJ2-1 | TRBV5-1 | TRBD2 | NA | CASSPLAGKDEQFF | TGCGCCAGCAGCCCGCTAGCGGGAAAGGATGAGCAGTTCTTC
TRBJ1-2 | TRBV15 | NA | once | CATSRGTVNGYTF | TGTGCCACCAGCAGGGGGACTGTCAATGGCTACACCTTC
TRBJ1-5 | TRBV19 | NA | NA | CASSTGNQPQHF | TGTGCCAGTAGTACAGGGAATCAGCCCCAGCATTTT
TRBJ2-2 | TRBV7-9 | TRBD1 | NA | CASTFRQGNTGELFF | TGTGCCAGCACCTTTCGACAGGGGAACACCGGGGAGCTGTTTTTT
TRBJ1-2 | TRBV2 | NA | NA | CASRYDSNYGYTF | TGTGCCAGCAGGTACGACAGTAACTATGGCTACACCTTC
TRBJ1-2 | TRBV5-1 | NA | once | CASSKEGFGYTF | TGCGCCAGCAGCAAGGAGGGGTTTGGCTACACCTTC
TRBJ1-6 | TRBV7-6 | TRBD1 | NA | CASSLDGTGGVSPLHF | TGTGCCAGCAGCTTAGACGGGACAGGGGGCGTTTCACCCCTCCACTTT
TRBJ1-5 | TRBV27 | NA | NA | CASSLSGEGDQPQHF | TGTGCCAGCAGTTTATCAGGGGAGGGAGATCAGCCCCAGCATTTT
TRBJ1-2 | TRBV30 | TRBD1 | NA | CAWSAYPTGGYTF | TGTGCCTGGAGTGCATATCCGACAGGGGGATACACCTTC
TRBJ1-4 | TRBV7-9 | NA | NA | CASSLGGLREKLFF | TGTGCCAGCAGCTTGGGGGGGCTTAGGGAAAAACTGTTTTTT
TRBJ2-2 | TRBV10-3 | NA | NA | CAIRGLKAHQHMLRPNTGELFF | TGTGCCATCAGGGGACTCAAGGCCCATCAACACATGTTGAGACCGAACACCGGGGAGCTGTTTTTT
TRBJ2-2 | TRBV30 | TRBD2 | NA | CAWSPGGWTGELFF | TGTGCCTGGAGCCCCGGGGGGTGGACCGGGGAGCTGTTTTTT
TRBJ2-1 | TRBV5-1 | NA | NA | CASSLGQVSYNEQFF | TGCGCCAGCAGCTTGGGACAGGTTAGCTACAATGAGCAGTTCTTC
TRBJ1-5 | TRBV6-1 | TRBD1 | NA | CASSAPGTGGFNQPQHF | TGTGCCAGCAGTGCCCCCGGGACAGGGGGGTTCAATCAGCCCCAGCATTTT
TRBJ2-2 | TRBV7-9 | TRBD1 | NA | CASSRDRGRRTGELFF | TGTGCCAGCAGCCGCGACAGGGGGCGCAGGACCGGGGAGCTGTTTTTT
TRBJ2-2 | TRBV7-3 | NA | NA | CASSFRATGELFF | TGTGCCAGCAGCTTCAGGGCTACCGGGGAGCTGTTTTTT
TRBJ1-4 | TRBV7-2 | NA | NA | CASSSRTNEKLFF | TGTGCCAGCAGCTCCCGAACTAATGAAAAACTGTTTTTT
TRBJ2-1 | TRBV6-2/TRBV6-3 | NA | NA | CASSYPRVGGPDGEQFF | TGTGCCAGCAGTTACCCGAGGGTGGGTGGGCCGGATGGTGAGCAGTTCTTC
TRBJ2-1 | TRBV7-3 | NA | few | CASSPMRGSYNEQFF | TGTGCCAGCAGCCCGATGCGGGGCTCCTACAATGAGCAGTTCTTC
TRBJ2-1 | TRBV9 | TRBD1 | NA | CASSTPGRDREDEQFF | TGTGCCAGCAGCACCCCCGGTCGGGACAGGGAGGATGAGCAGTTCTTC
TRBJ2-3 | TRBV7-2 | NA | once | CASSLDRWRTDTQYF | TGTGCCAGCAGCCTTGACAGGTGGCGCACAGATACGCAGTATTTT
TRBJ2-1 | TRBV7-6 | TRBD2 | NA | CASSLVAGAGNEQFF | TGTGCCAGCAGCTTAGTCGCGGGAGCCGGAAATGAGCAGTTCTTC
TRBJ2-3 | TRBV10-3 | NA | NA | CAISKDSLGTDTQYF | TGTGCCATCAGTAAGGACTCTCTCGGGACAGATACGCAGTATTTT
TRBJ2-1 | TRBV6-5 | TRBD2 | few | CASRETSGTQFF | TGTGCCAGCAGAGAGACTAGCGGGACACAGTTCTTC
TRBJ1-6 | TRBV3-1/TRBV3-2 | NA | NA | CATSDRLGSPLHF | TGTGCCACTTCAGACAGGTTGGGTTCACCCCTCCACTTT
TRBJ2-5 | TRBV7-2 | TRBD2 | many | CASSTSSGVQETQYF | TGTGCCAGCAGCACATCTAGCGGGGTCCAAGAGACCCAGTACTTC
TRBJ1-2 | TRBV13 | NA | once | CASSYYSLRGYGYTF | TGTGCCAGCAGCTACTACAGTTTAAGGGGCTATGGCTACACCTTC
TRBJ1-5 | TRBV7-2 | NA | NA | CASSLAPGSNQPQHF | TGTGCCAGCAGCTTAGCCCCAGGGAGCAATCAGCCCCAGCATTTT
TRBJ1-5 | TRBV20-1 | TRBD1 | NA | CSANEGALSNQPQHF | TGCAGTGCTAATGAGGGGGCTTTAAGCAATCAGCCCCAGCATTTT